What follows is one T cell receptor (beta chain) and its context. The data were taken from a study of cytomegalovirus exposure and HLA in healthy donors. Study in general: Membership in the Caucasian-associated ancestry cluster was found for about 84% of approximately 400 genotyped donors.

13 Jbeta primers and 60 Vbeta primers were used for the PCR. Clones were sequenced by immunoSEQ multiplex PCR, and TCRdb holds only the in-frame ones, with some missing. This sample's clone table lists tens of thousands of clones. The length of the CDR3 is 12 residues. V was pared by 3 bases and J by 6 bases, with 8 bases between. Germline CDR1 and CDR2: SGHTA and FQGNSA. This rearrangement joins TRBV7-2 to TRBJ1-1; no reliable D call. The TCR originated in a woman in her 30s in good health and CMV-seropositive. Input material: PBMCs. CDR3 protein: CASSFSPAEAFF. The CDR3 nucleotides read TGTGCCAGCAGCTTTAGCCCCGCTGAAGCTTTCTTT. Using reference TRBV7-2 and TRBJ1-1 for the parts outside the CDR3, the full variable domain is GAGVSQSPSNKVTEKGKDVELRCDPISGHTALYWYRQSLGQGLEFLIYFQGNSAPDKSGLPSDRFSAERTGGSVSTLTIQRTQQEDSAVYLCASSFSPAEAFFGQGTRLTVV.